The 24 T cell receptor beta chains below come from one sample, sequenced in a study of response to subunit inactivated influenza vaccine. One entry per CDR3 protein results from TCRdb running MiXCR on the RT-PCR reads. Among about 160,000 distinct CDR3 sequences listed, roughly a tenth were seen once. Sequenced here: non-naive T cells sorted from PBMCs, sampled 45 days after vaccination. The receptor source for this set is a man aged 45-60 years who received an inactivated influenza vaccine.

This clonotype has more than one count but fewer than ten. The CDR3 sequence is CASSKNDGSSYNEQFF. The DNA for the CDR3 is TGTGCCAGCAGCAAAAATGACGGGAGCTCCTACAATGAGCAGTTCTTC. This rearrangement joins TRBV11-2 to TRBJ2-1, with a possible D match to TRBD2 (6 bases). The V end lost 5 bases, the J end lost 0 bases, and 14 bases lay between the germline ends. CDR3 length: 16 amino acids. Germline V CDR1 and CDR2: SGHAT, FQNNGV.

There are many counts of this clonotype. The genes are TRBV29-1 and TRBJ2-1; 10 bases map to TRBD2. This CDR3 contains 13 residues. Germline CDR1 is SQVTM and CDR2 is ANQGSEA. V lost 4 bases, J lost 6 bases, and 3 bases stayed unmatched. The CDR3 region is CSVASGSVNEQFF. As DNA, the CDR3 is TGCAGCGTTGCTAGCGGGAGTGTCAATGAGCAGTTCTTC.

The rearrangement uses TRBV19 and TRBJ2-6; D unclear. V lost 6 bases and J 0 bases, leaving 6 bases between the germline ends. This CDR3 contains 14 residues. Germline V gene lookup returns CDR1 LNHDA and CDR2 SQIVND (reference sequence). The DNA of the CDR3 is TGTGCCAGTAGGCCCTTCTCTGGGGCCAACGTCCTGACTTTC. Amino acids: CASRPFSGANVLTF.

This clonotype was counted only a few times. This chain links TRBV2 with TRBJ1-2; D is possibly TRBD1 (5 bases). Trimming left V 2 bases short and J 10 bases short, with 14 bases between. The CDR3 sequence is 13 residues long. Germline V CDR1 and CDR2: SNHLY, FYNNEI. The CDR3 nucleotides read TGTGCCAGCAGTGAAAACCCAGGGAGTGACTACACCTTC. It specifies CASSENPGSDYTF.

The rearrangement uses TRBV10-1 and TRBJ1-5, with D possibly TRBD1 on 5 matching bases. V lost 11 bases, J lost 6 bases, and 11 bases lay in between. The germline V gene has CDR1 WNHNN and CDR2 SYGVQD (reference sequence). The CDR3 totals 11 residues. The CDR3 DNA reads TGCGCCTTCTTTGGGGGTCAGCCCCAGCATTTT. Residues: CAFFGGQPQHF.

A few counts support this clonotype. The chain uses TRBV7-2 and TRBJ2-2; D perhaps matches TRBD2 (6 bases). V was shortened by 5 bases and J by 4 bases, with 11 bases between the two germline ends. The CDR3 runs 14 residues. Germline assignment: CDR1 SGHTA and CDR2 FQGNSA. As DNA, the CDR3 is TGTGCCAGCAGCACCCGACTAGTCACCGGGGAGCTGTTTTTT. It specifies CASSTRLVTGELFF.

This chain connects TRBV20-1 to TRBJ2-5; possibly TRBD2 for D (5 bases). CDR3 length: 14 amino acids. Germline V lookup: CDR1 DFQATT, CDR2 SNEGSKA (reference sequence). V was trimmed by 1 base and J by 1 base, leaving 10 bases between them. In DNA form, the CDR3 reads TGCAGTGCTAGAGGTTGGGAGTCCCAAGAGACCCAGTACTTC. It encodes CSARGWESQETQYF.

This clonotype was seen repeatedly, ten times or more. The chain is built from TRBV6-1 and TRBJ2-7; 11 bases are shared with TRBD1. This CDR3 is built from 13 residues. CDR1 and CDR2 (germline): MNHNS, SASEGT. The junction had 5 bases not matched to a gene; V was cut back by 7 bases and J by 6 bases. CDR3 region: CASKDRGRGEQYF. CDR3 in DNA: TGTGCCAGCAAGGACAGGGGGCGCGGCGAGCAGTACTTC.

This clonotype came up many times. The chain recombines TRBV28 with TRBJ1-6; 7 bases align to TRBD1. Germline CDR1 reads MDHEN; CDR2 reads SYDVKM. The ends lost 8 bases at V and 9 bases at J; junction bases unmatched: 10. This CDR3 is 14 amino acids long. In DNA form, the CDR3 reads TGTGCCAGCCGAACAGGGGTCTATCTTTCACCCCTCCACTTT. Protein: CASRTGVYLSPLHF.

This clonotype was detected ten times or more. The V call is TRBV11-2, the J call TRBJ2-7, with D unresolved. The germline V gene has CDR1 SGHAT and CDR2 FQNNGV. CDR3 length: 13 residues. Between the trimmed V and J ends, which lost 3 bases and 2 bases, there was a span of 8 bases. CDR3 sequence reads: CASSLERPYEQYF. CDR3 bases: TGTGCCAGCAGCTTGGAGAGACCCTACGAGCAGTACTTC.

This clonotype was observed a few times. The chain carries TRBV29-1 and TRBJ2-7; unclear D gene. Germline V gene lookup returns CDR1 SQVTM and CDR2 ANQGSEA. The length of the CDR3 is 15 residues. The V gene lost 0 bases and the J gene lost 1 base, with 13 bases spanning the gap. In DNA, the CDR3 is TGCAGCGTTGAAGACGGGCAGGACCTTTCCTACGAGCAGTACTTC. Encoded protein: CSVEDGQDLSYEQYF.

This clonotype has only a few counts. The chain couples TRBV29-1 to TRBJ1-5, with 7 bases that match TRBD1. The V gene's germline CDR1 is SQVTM and CDR2 ANQGSEA. CDR3 length: 15 residues. V gave up 4 bases and J gave up 0 bases; unmatched junction bases: 6. The CDR3 DNA reads TGCAGCGTTGGACAGGGAACTAATAGCAATCAGCCCCAGCATTTT. It translates to CSVGQGTNSNQPQHF.

V is TRBV29-1 and J is TRBJ2-1, with a weak D call TRBD2 (6 bases). Trimming pared 6 bases from V and 0 bases from J, leaving 9 bases between. CDR1 is SQVTM, CDR2 ANQGSEA, per germline. CDR3 length: 13 residues. The CDR3 nucleotides are TGCAGCGTCCGGGAGAGCTCCTACAATGAGCAGTTCTTC. This sequence encodes CSVRESSYNEQFF.

This clonotype showed up many times. This chain joins TRBV19 and TRBJ1-1; the match to TRBD1 covers 10 bases. The CDR3 is 14 amino acids. In germline, CDR1 is LNHDA, CDR2 SQIVND (reference sequence). Trimming cost V 5 bases and J 4 bases; bases outside gene matches: 4. The CDR3 is CASSDRGRGTEAFF. CDR3 DNA: TGTGCCAGTAGTGACAGGGGGCGCGGCACTGAAGCTTTCTTT.

V and J are TRBV7-8 and TRBJ2-1; weak D call: TRBD2 (6 bases). In germline, CDR1 is SGHVS, CDR2 FQNEAQ. V lost 5 bases and J lost 5, with 13 bases in between. This CDR3 spans 14 amino acids. The CDR3 here is CASSLRTIDNEQFF. The DNA for the CDR3 is TGTGCCAGCAGCCTTAGGACTATCGACAATGAGCAGTTCTTC.

The V and J genes are TRBV6-2 or TRBV6-3 and TRBJ1-2, with D possibly matching TRBD1 (6 bases). Between the trimmed V and J ends, which lost 7 bases and 4 bases, there was a span of 22 bases. The CDR3 is 16 residues long. Looked up from germline, CDR1 is MNHEY and CDR2 is SVGEGT. DNA for the CDR3: TGTGCCAGCACCCATCTTGGCAGGGGTACCCGCTATGGCTACACCTTC. Its translation: CASTHLGRGTRYGYTF.

The chain employs TRBV5-1 and TRBJ2-2; tentative D call: TRBD1 (5 bases). Germline values: CDR1 SGHRS, CDR2 YFSETQ. V lost 4 bases and J 3 bases, leaving 16 bases between the germline ends. This CDR3 has 16 amino acids. The CDR3 protein is CASSPSRGADTGELFF. Written as DNA, the CDR3 is TGCGCCAGCAGCCCCTCTAGGGGCGCGGACACCGGGGAGCTGTTTTTT.

This clonotype was seen repeatedly, ten times or more. The J gene is TRBJ2-1, the V gene TRBV7-2, with D possibly TRBD2 on 7 matching bases. The CDR3 contains 13 residues. CDR1 and CDR2 (germline): SGHTA, FQGNSA. The ends were cut back, 3 bases at V and 7 bases at J, with 10 bases in the middle. The CDR3 is CASSFRGGNEQFF. The CDR3, as DNA: TGTGCCAGCAGCTTCAGGGGAGGGAATGAGCAGTTCTTC.

This clonotype has just a few counts. This rearrangement joins TRBV7-2 to TRBJ2-3; D perhaps matches TRBD2 (5 bases). Germline CDR1 SGHTA, CDR2 FQGNSA. The CDR3 runs to 14 residues. Trimming took off 8 bases at V and 4 bases at J, with 16 bases between the two ends. The DNA of the CDR3 is TGTGCCAGCCGTCGCCAGCGGTCCGCAGATACGCAGTATTTT. As protein: CASRRQRSADTQYF.

This clonotype has a handful of counts. The V call is TRBV18, the J call TRBJ2-5; weak D call: TRBD1 (6 bases). The germline gives CDR1 KGHSH, CDR2 LQKENI. The CDR3 is 15 amino acids. Trimming removed 4 bases from V and 0 bases from J, with 12 bases in between. The CDR3 spells CASSRSTGYQETQYF. The CDR3 DNA reads as TGTGCCAGCTCACGATCAACAGGGTACCAAGAGACCCAGTACTTC.

The chain joins TRBV2 to TRBJ1-2, with D possibly matching TRBD1 (5 bases). CDR1 is SNHLY, CDR2 FYNNEI, per germline. The CDR3 is 14 residues long. V lost 5 bases, J lost 7 bases, and 17 bases lay in between. This CDR3 is CASSPRGIVGGYTF. The CDR3 nucleotides read TGTGCCAGCAGTCCACGGGGGATCGTGGGTGGCTACACCTTC.

A few counts support this clonotype. This chain joins TRBV28 and TRBJ1-5; TRBD1 matches 7 bases. This CDR3 has 18 amino acids. V lost 5 bases to trimming and J lost 1 base; unmatched junction nucleotides: 14. Germline CDR1 reads MDHEN; CDR2 reads SYDVKM. DNA of the CDR3: TGTGCCAGCAGTCCCGCGACAGGGTGGGGGGTAAGCAATCAGCCCCAGCATTTT. Translation: CASSPATGWGVSNQPQHF.

This clonotype was seen repeatedly, ten times or more. The chain carries TRBV28 and TRBJ2-5; no firm D call. This CDR3 is 14 amino acids long. The V gene's germline CDR1 is MDHEN and CDR2 SYDVKM. Deletions cut 7 bases from V and 0 bases from J, with 12 bases between. The CDR3 coding sequence is TGTGCCAGCAATGCAAACGCCCACCAAGAGACCCAGTACTTC. This translates into CASNANAHQETQYF.

Many counts were recorded for this clonotype. The CDR3 region has the DNA TGTGCCAGCAAATCCGGGACCCTGACCTACGAGCAGTACTTC. This sequence encodes CASKSGTLTYEQYF. This rearrangement joins TRBV25-1 to TRBJ2-7, with D possibly being TRBD1 or TRBD2 (5 bases each). This CDR3 has 14 amino acids. Germline V lookup: CDR1 MGHDK, CDR2 SYGVNS. Between the trimmed V and J ends, which lost 7 bases and 2 bases, there was a span of 15 bases.